The 21 T cell receptor beta chains below come from one sample, sequenced in a study of STAT5B mutations in CD4+ large granular lymphocyte leukemia. This table comes from immunoSEQ multiplex PCR, and its TCRdb copy is limited to in-frame clones, with some not included. The sample carries around 25,000 clones, around 72% recorded once. Sequenced input: CD4+ T cells from blood buffy coats. These receptors originate from a human donor in good health.

CDR3 region: CASILSGTSGGAEQFF. CDR3 nucleotides: TGTGCCAGTATCCTCTCCGGGACTAGCGGGGGGGCAGAGCAGTTCTTC. The V call is TRBV7-9, the J call TRBJ2-1, with 16 bases identical to TRBD2. With V trimmed by 9 bases and J by 10 bases, 12 bases remained unmatched. The CDR3 is 16 residues long. Germline CDR1 reads SEHNR; CDR2 reads FQNEAQ (reference sequence).

The chain has TRBV30 and TRBJ1-4, with unresolved D. Deletions cut 4 bases from V and 8 bases from J, with 11 bases between. The CDR3 extends over 12 amino acids. Germline lookup yields CDR1 GTSNPN and CDR2 SVGIG (reference sequence). CDR3 residues: CAWTRVGEKLFF. DNA for the CDR3: TGTGCCTGGACCCGGGTAGGGGAAAAACTGTTTTTT.

The gene calls are TRBV2 and TRBJ1-1, with no clear D. The CDR3 spans 12 residues. Germline loops: CDR1 SNHLY, CDR2 FYNNEI. V dropped 4 bases and J dropped 10 bases, with 13 bases sitting between them. CDR3 sequence: CASSGGSLAAFF. CDR3 coding DNA: TGTGCCAGCAGTGGTGGCAGCTTGGCAGCTTTCTTT.

The rearrangement uses TRBV7-3 and TRBJ1-1; D is perhaps TRBD1 (5 bases). The V gene's germline CDR1 is SGHTA and CDR2 FQGTGA. The length of the CDR3 is 14 residues. V was trimmed by 2 bases and J by 5 bases, leaving 12 bases between them. In DNA form, the CDR3 reads TGTGCCAGCAGCTTACAGGGAGGTGGGACTGAAGCTTTCTTT. Translation gives CASSLQGGGTEAFF.

The chain employs TRBV6-6 and TRBJ1-6, with 7 bases fitting TRBD1. Germline CDR1 MNHNY, CDR2 SVGAGI (reference sequence). CDR3 size: 16 residues. With V trimmed by 6 bases and J by 7 bases, 12 bases remained unmatched. CDR3 bases: TGTGCCAGCAGGACAGGGTCCGGGGGATTGAATTCACCCCTCCACTTT. Residues: CASRTGSGGLNSPLHF.

V usage is TRBV6-6 and J usage is TRBJ1-1; perhaps TRBD1 as D (6 bases). Deletions cut 2 bases from V and 7 bases from J, with 8 bases between. The CDR3 totals 12 residues. Germline loops: CDR1 MNHNY, CDR2 SVGAGI (reference sequence). The CDR3 nucleotides read TGTGCCAGCAGTTACAGGGACAATGAAGCTTTCTTT. Translated, it gives CASSYRDNEAFF.

The V gene is TRBV28, the J gene TRBJ2-5; 10 bases match TRBD2. The V segment lost 2 bases and the J segment 1 base; nucleotides outside the gene matches: 4. Germline CDR1 MDHEN, CDR2 SYDVKM. The CDR3 consists of 16 residues. Written as DNA, the CDR3 is TGTGCCAGCAGTTTAGGGTTAGCGGGGGGCCAAGAGACCCAGTACTTC. This codes for CASSLGLAGGQETQYF.

This chain joins TRBV11-3 and TRBJ1-1; 8 bases are a match to TRBD1. The germline CDR1 and CDR2 sequences are SGHNT and YENEEA. This CDR3 comprises 12 residues. The trim removed 5 bases at V and 6 bases at J, leaving 2 bases unmatched. CDR3 residues: CASSGQGAEAFF. DNA of the CDR3: TGTGCCAGCAGCGGACAGGGAGCTGAAGCTTTCTTT.

The sample holds one count of this clone. This chain uses TRBV5-6 with TRBJ2-7, with 10 nucleotides matching TRBD1. V gave up 2 bases and J gave up 7 bases; unmatched junction bases: 6. The CDR3 totals 14 residues. Germline CDR1 reads SGHDT; CDR2 reads YYEEEE. In DNA, the CDR3 is TGTGCCAGCAGCTTCGACAGGGGGCTGTGGGAGCAGTACTTC. Translation: CASSFDRGLWEQYF.

The chain has TRBV5-6 and TRBJ2-7; the match to TRBD1 covers 7 bases. The CDR3 is 12 residues long. The germline CDR1 and CDR2 sequences are SGHDT and YYEEEE. Trimming cost V 4 bases and J 4 bases; bases outside gene matches: 2. The DNA for the CDR3 is TGTGCCAGCAGCATACAGGGGTACGAGCAGTACTTC. Protein: CASSIQGYEQYF. The complete variable domain, with remaining parts taken from reference TRBV5-6 and TRBJ2-7, reads DAGVTQSPTHLIKTRGQQVTLRCSPKSGHDTVSWYQQALGQGPQFIFQYYEEEERQRGNFPDRFSGHQFPNYSSELNVNALLLGDSALYLCASSIQGYEQYFGPGTRLTVT.

The V call is TRBV9, the J call TRBJ1-2, with D perhaps TRBD1 (5 bases). This CDR3 region has 17 residues. With 0 bases removed from V and 5 bases from J, the gap between germline ends came to 20 bases. Germline V gives CDR1 SGDLS, CDR2 YYNGEE. In DNA, the CDR3 is TGTGCCAGCAGCGTAGGAGGGTGGAGGGACGAGAGTTATGGCTACACCTTC. Its translation: CASSVGGWRDESYGYTF.

The J gene is TRBJ1-2, the V gene TRBV6-5; TRBD1 might be the D (6 bases). The germline V and J ends were trimmed by 2 bases and 8 bases, with 12 bases remaining between them. The CDR3 runs 13 residues. Germline CDR1 MNHEY, CDR2 SVGAGI. In nucleotides, the CDR3 is TGTGCCAGCAGTTACCTGGGGACAAGCGGCTACACCTTC. Translating gives CASSYLGTSGYTF.

V and J are TRBV6-6 and TRBJ1-2, with D unresolved. Per the germline V gene, CDR1 is MNHNY and CDR2 is SVGAGI (reference sequence). Trimming took off 5 bases at V and 2 bases at J, with 12 bases between the two ends. The CDR3 sequence is 14 residues long. CDR3 amino acids: CASSHDQQNYGYTF. The CDR3 DNA sequence: TGTGCCAGCAGTCACGACCAGCAAAACTATGGCTACACCTTC.

The V call is TRBV28, the J call TRBJ2-7, with D unclear. The V end lost 6 bases, the J end lost 3 bases, and 9 bases lay between the germline ends. CDR3 length equals 12 residues. Germline V gives CDR1 MDHEN, CDR2 SYDVKM. For the CDR3, the DNA is TGTGCCAGCAGCAGAGCGCGCTACGAGCAGTACTTC. Its translation is CASSRARYEQYF.

The chain combines TRBV10-3 with TRBJ1-4; D call uncertain. Trimming left V 2 bases short and J 4 bases short, with 11 bases between. This CDR3 spans 15 amino acids. The germline V gene has CDR1 ENHRY and CDR2 SYGVKD. The CDR3 sequence: CAISEGQTVNEKLFF. DNA of the CDR3: TGTGCCATCAGTGAGGGCCAGACGGTTAATGAAAAACTGTTTTTT.

This chain uses TRBV13 with TRBJ2-7; the D call may be TRBD1 or TRBD2 (6 bases each). CDR1 PRHDT and CDR2 FYEKMQ come from the germline V gene (reference sequence). V was clipped by 0 bases and J by 3 bases, with 18 bases between them. The CDR3 runs to 17 residues. The DNA of the CDR3 is TGTGCCAGCAGCTTAGGAATATTAGGAGGAGGGGGCTACGAGCAGTACTTC. As protein: CASSLGILGGGGYEQYF.

The gene calls are TRBV28 and TRBJ2-7; 7 bases are a match to TRBD1. The ends lost 6 bases at V and 7 bases at J; junction bases unmatched: 12. The CDR3 is made up of 14 amino acids. The germline CDR1 and CDR2 sequences are MDHEN and SYDVKM. The CDR3 DNA is TGTGCCAGCAGCGGGCCAGGGGGTATGGGGGAGCAGTACTTC. This encodes CASSGPGGMGEQYF.

The rearrangement joins TRBV7-2 to TRBJ2-1; D possibly corresponds to TRBD2 (6 bases). Germline lookup yields CDR1 SGHTA and CDR2 FQGNSA. This CDR3 region has 14 residues. V lost 5 bases to trimming and J lost 2 bases, with 10 bases between them. CDR3 residues: CASSVRGTYNEQFF. For the CDR3, the DNA is TGTGCCAGCAGCGTGCGCGGGACCTACAATGAGCAGTTCTTC.

This clone was counted a few times. The chain couples TRBV5-5 to TRBJ1-1; TRBD1 matches at 9 bases. Trimming removed 4 bases from V and 1 base from J; junction bases left unmatched: 14. This CDR3 has 18 amino acids. The germline V gene has CDR1 SGHKS and CDR2 YYEKEE (reference sequence). This chain's CDR3 is CASSRDRELMAANTEAFF. Here the CDR3 DNA reads TGTGCCAGCAGCCGGGACAGGGAGTTAATGGCGGCGAACACTGAAGCTTTCTTT.

The chain recombines TRBV4-1 with TRBJ1-3, with TRBD1 identical over 8 bases. The CDR3 sequence is 18 residues long. J gave up 2 bases and V 0 bases, and 9 bases lay outside the gene matches. Germline V gives CDR1 MGHRA, CDR2 YSYEKL. CDR3 sequence reads: CASSQDPYRGTAGNTIYF. The CDR3 bases are TGCGCCAGCAGCCAAGATCCATACAGGGGGACGGCTGGAAACACCATATATTTT.

This chain connects TRBV27 to TRBJ2-7, with 10 positions matching TRBD1. Germline CDR1 and CDR2: MNHEY and SMNVEV (reference sequence). The length of the CDR3 is 15 residues. The trim removed 8 bases at V and 5 bases at J, leaving 12 bases unmatched. The CDR3 loop reads CASGPMPGQGHEQYF. The CDR3 region has the DNA TGTGCCAGCGGACCCATGCCGGGACAGGGGCACGAGCAGTACTTC.